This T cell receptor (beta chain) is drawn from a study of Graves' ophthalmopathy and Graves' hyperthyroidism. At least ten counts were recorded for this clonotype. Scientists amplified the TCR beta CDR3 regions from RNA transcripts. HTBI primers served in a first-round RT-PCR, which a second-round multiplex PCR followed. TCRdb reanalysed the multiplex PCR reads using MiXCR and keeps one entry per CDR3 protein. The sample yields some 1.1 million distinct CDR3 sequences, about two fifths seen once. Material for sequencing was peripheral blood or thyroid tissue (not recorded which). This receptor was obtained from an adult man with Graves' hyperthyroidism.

CDR3 region: CASSGTRDSPLHF. Here the CDR3 DNA reads TGTGCCAGCAGTGGGACAAGGGATTCACCCCTCCACTTT. The V call is TRBV9, the J call TRBJ1-6, with TRBD1 as a possible D gene (6 bases). The CDR3 runs 13 residues. Per germline, CDR1 SGDLS and CDR2 YYNGEE. V was pared by 5 bases and J by 8 bases, with 11 bases between.